This TCR beta chain was identified in a study of cytomegalovirus exposure and HLA in healthy donors. Overall study: Samples from HLA-typed donors yielded around 79 million unique TCRs in an early data release. Study observations and caveats: Researchers reportedly found TCR beta sequences accurately predicted most subjects' HLA-A and HLA-B alleles. Researchers reported that a few CMV-associated chains were confirmed in vitro as CMV antigen-specific.

The PCR used 60 Vbeta and 13 Jbeta primers. Profiling relied on immunoSEQ multiplex PCR, and the TCRdb table lists in-frame clones only, not all of them. The table records some 180,000 clones, roughly 79% of them present only once. Points on this clone: No antigen is known for it.

This receptor was identified in a man aged 30 to 39 in good health and CMV-seronegative. The sequenced sample consisted of PBMCs.

CDR3 residues: CASSRKIDSNYGYTF. The CDR3, as DNA: TGTGCCAGTAGTCGTAAGATTGACAGTAACTATGGCTACACCTTC. The gene calls are TRBV19 and TRBJ1-2, with D perhaps matching TRBD1 (5 bases). Between the trimmed V and J ends, which lost 5 bases and 1 base, there was a span of 14 bases. The CDR3 has 15 amino acids. CDR1 is LNHDA, CDR2 SQIVND, per germline (reference sequence).